The 20 T cell receptor beta chains below all came from one sample that was sequenced in a study of T-cell reconstitution after alpha-beta-depleted transplantation in children. This sample's TCRbeta library carried unique molecular identifier barcodes. TCRdb analysed the PCR reads with MiXCR anew, one entry per CDR3 protein. Of almost 500,000 distinct CDR3 sequences listed, over 9.5% are singletons. This specimen consisted of PBMCs, obtained before TCRalphabeta/CD19-depleted stem cell transplant. These TCRs come from a child aged 2-15 years with inherited bone marrow failure, due to receive a stem cell transplant.

Many counts were recorded for this clonotype. This chain uses TRBV10-3 with TRBJ2-7; 9 bases line up with TRBD2. The CDR3 length is 14 residues. Germline V gene lookup returns CDR1 ENHRY and CDR2 SYGVKD. V lost 3 bases, J lost 0 bases, and 0 bases stayed unmatched. CDR3: CAISELAGSYEQYF. CDR3 nucleotide sequence: TGTGCCATCAGTGAACTAGCGGGCTCCTACGAGCAGTACTTC.

The sample holds many counts of this clonotype. This chain connects TRBV5-1 to TRBJ2-3; 9 bases match TRBD2. Germline lookup yields CDR1 SGHRS and CDR2 YFSETQ. V dropped 6 bases and J dropped 2; count of bases not matched to a gene: 4. The CDR3 spans 14 residues. CDR3 in amino acids: CASTLAGTTDTQYF. In nucleotides, the CDR3 is TGCGCCAGCACCCTAGCGGGGACCACAGATACGCAGTATTTT.

This clonotype has a handful of counts. The J gene is TRBJ2-3, the V gene TRBV7-9; no clear D gene. Trimming removed 4 bases from V and 5 bases from J, with 7 bases in between. This CDR3 has 12 amino acids. CDR1 and CDR2 from the germline V gene are SEHNR and FQNEAQ (reference sequence). CDR3 bases: TGTGCCAGCAGCTCCCCTGGAGATACGCAGTATTTT. It translates to CASSSPGDTQYF.

Ten or more counts support this clonotype. This sequence joins TRBV20-1 and TRBJ2-1; possible D gene TRBD2, 6 bases. Germline assignment: CDR1 DFQATT and CDR2 SNEGSKA (reference sequence). Trimming stripped 3 bases from V and 0 bases from J, with 9 bases between. CDR3 length equals 14 residues. In DNA form, the CDR3 reads TGCAGTGCTAGTAGGCGGGGCTCCTACAATGAGCAGTTCTTC. This encodes CSASRRGSYNEQFF.

This clonotype has only one observation. A much larger clonotype is one base distant, so this may be a read error. This rearrangement joins TRBV28 to TRBJ1-5; 9 nucleotides agree with TRBD1. This CDR3 has 15 amino acids. V lost 4 bases, J lost 3 bases, and 4 bases stayed unmatched. CDR1 is MDHEN, CDR2 SYDVKM, per germline. CDR3 bases: TGTGCCAGCAGTTACAGGGGGCTGGCCAATCAGCCCCAGCATTTT. It translates to CASSYRGLANQPQHF.

Remarks on this clonotype: Being one base from a much bigger clone, this may be a read error. This rearrangement joins TRBV7-9 to TRBJ2-1; 13 bases fit TRBD2. This CDR3 comprises 14 residues. V lost 5 bases, J lost 9 bases, and 4 bases stayed unmatched. CDR1 and CDR2 from the germline V gene are SEHNR and FQNEAQ (reference sequence). CDR3 sequence: CASSETSGRGEQFF. The CDR3 region has the DNA TGTGCCAGCAGCGAAACTAGCGGGAGGGGTGAGCAGTTCTTC.

This clonotype was observed a handful of times. The chain joins TRBV5-4 to TRBJ2-1; D is uncertain. V was shortened by 4 bases and J by 4 bases, with 18 bases between the two germline ends. CDR1 and CDR2 from the germline V gene are SGHNT and YYREEE (reference sequence). This CDR3 is built from 16 residues. The CDR3 DNA is TGTGCCAGCAGCCCTGGGGTAGTGATAGGGTACAATGAGCAGTTCTTC. Amino acid sequence: CASSPGVVIGYNEQFF.

This clonotype was detected many times. The chain joins TRBV12-3 or TRBV12-4 to TRBJ1-5; D not resolved. The ends were cut back, 6 bases at V and 9 bases at J, with 18 bases in the middle. The CDR3 covers 14 residues. In nucleotides, the CDR3 is TGTGCCAGCAGCCCCAATACCAACTATTCGCCCCAGCATTTT. Its translation: CASSPNTNYSPQHF.

The sample holds many counts of this clonotype. DNA of the CDR3: TGTGCCAGCAGTTACTCGACAGGGGAGAAAGGAGAGACCCAGTACTTC. Amino acids: CASSYSTGEKGETQYF. This chain uses TRBV6-5 with TRBJ2-5; 8 positions agree with TRBD1. Trimming cost V 0 bases and J 4 bases; bases outside gene matches: 7. The CDR3 extends over 16 amino acids. Germline V gene lookup returns CDR1 MNHEY and CDR2 SVGAGI.

This clonotype was recorded at least ten times. The chain is built from TRBV27 and TRBJ2-1, with D perhaps matching TRBD1 or TRBD2 (5 bases each). Germline V gene sequence: CDR1 MNHEY, CDR2 SMNVEV (reference sequence). The CDR3 has 18 residues. V was pared by 6 bases and J by 4 bases, with 25 bases between. In nucleotides, the CDR3 is TGTGCCAGCAGAAGTTTCTCCGGTTGGGGGTCGGTATACAATGAGCAGTTCTTC. Amino acids: CASRSFSGWGSVYNEQFF.

This clonotype was recorded at least ten times. J is TRBJ2-7 and V is TRBV3-1; the match to TRBD2 covers 8 bases. The CDR3 covers 13 residues. Per the germline V gene, CDR1 is LGHDT and CDR2 is YNNKEL (reference sequence). Unmatched junction bases numbered 4, after V lost 5 bases and J lost 4 bases. The CDR3 region has the DNA TGTGCCAGCAGCGGCAGCGGGAGTTACGAGCAGTACTTC. The encoded protein is CASSGSGSYEQYF.

The V call is TRBV12-3 or TRBV12-4, the J call TRBJ2-1; D not certain. This CDR3 spans 14 amino acids. With 5 bases removed from V and 4 bases from J, the gap between germline ends came to 12 bases. The chain's CDR3 is CASSPPGPYNEQFF. DNA of the CDR3: TGTGCCAGCAGTCCTCCAGGACCATACAATGAGCAGTTCTTC.

With regard to this clonotype: A single base separates this from a much larger clone, so it may be a read error. The J gene is TRBJ2-7, the V gene TRBV4-1; no clear D gene. V was cut by 1 base and J by 6 bases, with 13 bases left in between. The CDR3 sequence is 14 residues long. Per germline, CDR1 MGHRA and CDR2 YSYEKL. The CDR3 DNA reads as TGCGCCAGCAGCCAAGGGGCGCCTAAGACCGAGCAGTACTTC. Protein product: CASSQGAPKTEQYF.

A few counts support this clonotype. The CDR3 is CASSLVAGDSSYEQYF. CDR3 bases: TGTGCCAGCAGCTTAGTCGCAGGCGATAGCTCCTACGAGCAGTACTTC. The chain recombines TRBV7-9 with TRBJ2-7; no reliable D call. The CDR3 length is 16 residues. The germline CDR1 and CDR2 sequences are SEHNR and FQNEAQ (reference sequence). Trimming removed 1 base at V and 0 bases at J, with 13 bases between.

Details on this clonotype: A much larger clone is a single base away; this may be a read error. The chain recombines TRBV29-1 with TRBJ1-4; TRBD1 matches at 7 bases. With V trimmed by 6 bases and J by 7 bases, 5 bases remained unmatched. Germline V lookup: CDR1 SQVTM, CDR2 ANQGSEA. The CDR3 loop spans 12 amino acids. The CDR3 protein is CSVIRTGEKLFF. In nucleotides, the CDR3 is TGCAGCGTCATTCGGACAGGTGAAAAACTGTTTTTT.

This clonotype was detected ten times or more. This chain uses TRBV4-3 with TRBJ1-4, with TRBD1 matching over 7 bases. V shed 1 base, J shed 0 bases, and the junction held 5 bases outside the gene matches. The CDR3 totals 17 residues. The germline V gene encodes CDR1 LGHNA and CDR2 YSLEER. DNA for the CDR3: TGCGCCAGCAGCCAAGGACAGGGAACTGCAACTAATGAAAAACTGTTTTTT. It yields the protein CASSQGQGTATNEKLFF.

The gene calls are TRBV5-1 and TRBJ2-1, with 9 positions matching TRBD2. This CDR3 is 18 amino acids long. Germline V gene sequence: CDR1 SGHRS, CDR2 YFSETQ. Trimming removed 3 bases from V and 2 bases from J; junction bases left unmatched: 12. The DNA for the CDR3 is TGCGCCAGCAGCTCGACAAATAGCGGGAGTTACACCTACAATGAGCAGTTCTTC. Its translation is CASSSTNSGSYTYNEQFF.

This clonotype was observed a handful of times. The V call is TRBV20-1, the J call TRBJ2-3, with 14 bases lining up with TRBD2. Per germline, CDR1 DFQATT and CDR2 SNEGSKA (reference sequence). This CDR3 has 17 residues. V dropped 5 bases and J dropped 5; count of bases not matched to a gene: 12. The CDR3 DNA reads TGCAGTGCTCAGACTAGCGGGAGGGCCGAACTGATAGATACGCAGTATTTT. It yields the protein CSAQTSGRAELIDTQYF.

This chain uses TRBV27 with TRBJ2-5; D is perhaps TRBD1 or TRBD2 (5 bases each). CDR1 and CDR2 from the germline V gene are MNHEY and SMNVEV (reference sequence). CDR3 length: 16 amino acids. V lost 5 bases and J lost 5, with 21 bases in between. The CDR3 sequence is CASSPSGARGHETQYF. Written as DNA, the CDR3 is TGTGCCAGCAGTCCGTCCGGGGCCCGAGGGCACGAGACCCAGTACTTC.

In its sample, this clonotype was seen many times. The V gene is TRBV12-3 or TRBV12-4, the J gene TRBJ2-7; D is unclear. The CDR3 totals 13 residues. V gave up 5 bases and J gave up 5 bases, with 13 bases separating them. The CDR3 reads CASSPPLRDEQYF. In nucleotides, the CDR3 is TGTGCCAGCAGTCCACCCCTCCGGGACGAGCAGTACTTC.